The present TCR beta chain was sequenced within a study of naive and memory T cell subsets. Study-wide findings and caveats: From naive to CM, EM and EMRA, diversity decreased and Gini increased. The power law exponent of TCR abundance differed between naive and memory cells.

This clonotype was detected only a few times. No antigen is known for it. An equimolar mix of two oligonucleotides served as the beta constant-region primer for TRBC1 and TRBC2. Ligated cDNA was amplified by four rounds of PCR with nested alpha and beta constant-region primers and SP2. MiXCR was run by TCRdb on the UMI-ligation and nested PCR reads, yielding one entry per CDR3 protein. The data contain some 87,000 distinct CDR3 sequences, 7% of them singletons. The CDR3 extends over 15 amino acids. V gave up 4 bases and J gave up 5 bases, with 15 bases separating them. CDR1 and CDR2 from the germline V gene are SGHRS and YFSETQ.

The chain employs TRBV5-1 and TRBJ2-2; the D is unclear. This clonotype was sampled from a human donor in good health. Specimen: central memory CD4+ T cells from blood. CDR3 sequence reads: CASSPSADGTGELFF. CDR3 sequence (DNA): TGCGCCAGCAGCCCCAGCGCAGATGGGACCGGGGAGCTGTTTTTT.